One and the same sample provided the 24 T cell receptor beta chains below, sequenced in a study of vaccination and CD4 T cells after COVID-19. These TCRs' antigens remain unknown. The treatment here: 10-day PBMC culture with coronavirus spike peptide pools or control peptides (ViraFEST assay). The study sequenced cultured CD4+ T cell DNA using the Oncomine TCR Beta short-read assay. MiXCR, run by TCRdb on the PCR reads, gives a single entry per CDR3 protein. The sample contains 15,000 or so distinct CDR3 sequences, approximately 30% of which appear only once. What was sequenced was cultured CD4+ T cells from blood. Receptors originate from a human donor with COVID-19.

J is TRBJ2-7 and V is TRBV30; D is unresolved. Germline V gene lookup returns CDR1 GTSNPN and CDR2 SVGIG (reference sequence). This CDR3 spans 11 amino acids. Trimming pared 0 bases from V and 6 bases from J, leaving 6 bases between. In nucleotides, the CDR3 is TGTGCCTGGAGTGTCAGGCGCGAGCAGTACTTC. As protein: CAWSVRREQYF. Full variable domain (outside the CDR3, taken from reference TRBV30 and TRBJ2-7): SQTIHQWPATLVQPVGSPLSLECTVEGTSNPNLYWYRQAAGRGLQLLFYSVGIGQISSEVPQNLSASRPQDRQFILSSKKLLLSDSGFYLCAWSVRREQYFGPGTRLTVT.

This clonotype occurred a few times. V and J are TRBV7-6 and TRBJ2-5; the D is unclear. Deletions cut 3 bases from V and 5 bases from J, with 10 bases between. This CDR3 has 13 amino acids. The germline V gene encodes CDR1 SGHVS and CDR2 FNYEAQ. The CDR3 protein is CASSFPGGETQYF. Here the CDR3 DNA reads TGTGCCAGCAGCTTCCCCGGTGGGGAGACCCAGTACTTC. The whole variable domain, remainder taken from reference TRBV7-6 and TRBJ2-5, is GAGVSQSPRYKVTKRGQDVALRCDPISGHVSLYWYRQALGQGPEFLTYFNYEAQQDKSGLPNDRFSAERPEGSISTLTIQRTEQRDSAMYRCASSFPGGETQYFGPGTRLLVL.

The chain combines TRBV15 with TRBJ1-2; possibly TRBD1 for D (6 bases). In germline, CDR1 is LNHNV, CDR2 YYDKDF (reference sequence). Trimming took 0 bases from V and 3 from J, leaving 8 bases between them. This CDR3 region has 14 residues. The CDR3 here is CATSREGGDYGYTF. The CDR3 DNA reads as TGTGCCACCAGCAGAGAGGGGGGCGACTATGGCTACACCTTC.

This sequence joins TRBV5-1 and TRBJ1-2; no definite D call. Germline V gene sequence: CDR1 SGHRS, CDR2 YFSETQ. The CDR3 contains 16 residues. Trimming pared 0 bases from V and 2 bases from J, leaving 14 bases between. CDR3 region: CASSLGEGMGNYGYTF. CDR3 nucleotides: TGCGCCAGCAGCTTGGGTGAAGGGATGGGGAACTATGGCTACACCTTC. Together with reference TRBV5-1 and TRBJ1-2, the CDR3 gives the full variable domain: KAGVTQTPRYLIKTRGQQVTLSCSPISGHRSVSWYQQTPGQGLQFLFEYFSETQRNKGNFPGRFSGRQFSNSRSEMNVSTLELGDSALYLCASSLGEGMGNYGYTFGSGTRLTVV.

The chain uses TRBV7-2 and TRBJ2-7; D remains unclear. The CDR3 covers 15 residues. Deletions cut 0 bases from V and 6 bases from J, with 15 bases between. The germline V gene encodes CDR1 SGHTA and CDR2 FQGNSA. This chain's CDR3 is CASSLAGRADFEQYF. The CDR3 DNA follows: TGTGCCAGCAGCTTAGCTGGTAGGGCCGATTTCGAGCAGTACTTC.

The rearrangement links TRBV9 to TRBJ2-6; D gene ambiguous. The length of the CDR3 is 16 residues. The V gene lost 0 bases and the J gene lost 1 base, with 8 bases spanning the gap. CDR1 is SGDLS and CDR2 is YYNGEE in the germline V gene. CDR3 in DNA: TGTGCCAGCAGCGTAGTGACTGTTTCTGGGGCCAACGTCCTGACTTTC. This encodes CASSVVTVSGANVLTF. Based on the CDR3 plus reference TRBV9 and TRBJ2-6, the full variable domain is DSGVTQTPKHLITATGQRVTLRCSPRSGDLSVYWYQQSLDQGLQFLIQYYNGEERAKGNILERFSAQQFPDLHSELNLSSLELGDSALYFCASSVVTVSGANVLTFGAGSRLTVL.

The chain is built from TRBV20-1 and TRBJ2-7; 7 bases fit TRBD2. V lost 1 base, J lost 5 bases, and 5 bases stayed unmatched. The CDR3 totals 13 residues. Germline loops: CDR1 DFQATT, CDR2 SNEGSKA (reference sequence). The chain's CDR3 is CSARAGGNDEQYF. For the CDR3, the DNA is TGCAGTGCTAGAGCCGGGGGGAACGACGAGCAGTACTTC.

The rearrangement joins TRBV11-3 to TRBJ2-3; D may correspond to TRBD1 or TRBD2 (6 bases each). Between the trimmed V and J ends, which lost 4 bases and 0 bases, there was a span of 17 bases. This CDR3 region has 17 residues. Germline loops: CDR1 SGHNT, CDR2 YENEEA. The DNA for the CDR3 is TGTGCCAGCAGCTCCGGAGGGGGTGAGACTAGCACAGATACGCAGTATTTT. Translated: CASSSGGGETSTDTQYF.

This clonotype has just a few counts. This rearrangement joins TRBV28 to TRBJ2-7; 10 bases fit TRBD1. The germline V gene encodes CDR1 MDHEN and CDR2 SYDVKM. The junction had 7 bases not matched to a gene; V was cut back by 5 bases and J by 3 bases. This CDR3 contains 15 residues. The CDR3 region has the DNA TGTGCCAGCAGTAGATCCGGGACAGGGGACTACGAGCAGTACTTC. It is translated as CASSRSGTGDYEQYF.

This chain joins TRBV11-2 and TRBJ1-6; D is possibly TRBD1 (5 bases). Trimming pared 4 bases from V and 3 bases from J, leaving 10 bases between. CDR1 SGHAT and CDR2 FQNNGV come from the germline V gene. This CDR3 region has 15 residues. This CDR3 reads CASSYRTFYNSPLHF. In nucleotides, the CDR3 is TGTGCCAGCAGCTACAGGACGTTCTATAATTCACCCCTCCACTTT.

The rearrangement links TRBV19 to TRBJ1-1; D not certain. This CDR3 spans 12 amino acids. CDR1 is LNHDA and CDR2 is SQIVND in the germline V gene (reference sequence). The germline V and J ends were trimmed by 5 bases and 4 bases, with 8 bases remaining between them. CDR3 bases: TGTGCCAGTAGTCCTGGTCGCACTGAAGCTTTCTTT. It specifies CASSPGRTEAFF.

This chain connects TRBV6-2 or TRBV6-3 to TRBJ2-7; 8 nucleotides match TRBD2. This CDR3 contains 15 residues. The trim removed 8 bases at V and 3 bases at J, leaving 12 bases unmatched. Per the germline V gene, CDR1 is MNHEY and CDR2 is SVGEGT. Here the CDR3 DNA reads TGTGCCAGCGGCAAGCTAACTAGCGGTTTCTACGAGCAGTACTTC. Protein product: CASGKLTSGFYEQYF.

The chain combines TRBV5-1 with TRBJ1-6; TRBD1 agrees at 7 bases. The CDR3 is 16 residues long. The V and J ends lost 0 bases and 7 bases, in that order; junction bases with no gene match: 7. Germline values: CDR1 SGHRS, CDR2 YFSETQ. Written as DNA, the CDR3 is TGCGCCAGCAGCTTGGCTGGACAGGCCCGAAATTCACCCCTCCACTTT. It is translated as CASSLAGQARNSPLHF.

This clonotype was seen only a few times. Written as DNA, the CDR3 is TGTGCCAGCAGGCAGGCACAAGAGACCCAGTACTTC. Translation gives CASRQAQETQYF. The chain combines TRBV2 with TRBJ2-5; D ambiguous. V gave up 6 bases and J gave up 2 bases, with 7 bases separating them. The CDR3 covers 12 residues. Looked up from germline, CDR1 is SNHLY and CDR2 is FYNNEI.

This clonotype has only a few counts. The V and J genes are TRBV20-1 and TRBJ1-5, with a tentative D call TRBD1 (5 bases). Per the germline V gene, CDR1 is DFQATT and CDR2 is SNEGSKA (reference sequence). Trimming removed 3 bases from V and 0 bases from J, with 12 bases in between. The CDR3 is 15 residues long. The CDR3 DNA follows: TGCAGTGCTAGGGGGACTGCGTCTAGCAATCAGCCCCAGCATTTT. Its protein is CSARGTASSNQPQHF.

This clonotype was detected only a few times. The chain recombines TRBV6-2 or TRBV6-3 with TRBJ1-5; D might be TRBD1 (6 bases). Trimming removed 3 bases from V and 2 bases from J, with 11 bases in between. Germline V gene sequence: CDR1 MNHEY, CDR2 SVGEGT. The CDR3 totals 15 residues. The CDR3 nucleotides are TGTGCCAGCAGTTATTCAGGGGACCGCAATCAGCCCCAGCATTTT. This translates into CASSYSGDRNQPQHF.

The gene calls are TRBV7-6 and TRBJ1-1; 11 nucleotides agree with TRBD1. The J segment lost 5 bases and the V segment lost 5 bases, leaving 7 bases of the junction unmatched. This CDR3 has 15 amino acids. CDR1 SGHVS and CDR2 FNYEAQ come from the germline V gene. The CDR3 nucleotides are TGTGCCAGCAGCGCCGGACAGGGGGCAAATACTGAAGCTTTCTTT. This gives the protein CASSAGQGANTEAFF.

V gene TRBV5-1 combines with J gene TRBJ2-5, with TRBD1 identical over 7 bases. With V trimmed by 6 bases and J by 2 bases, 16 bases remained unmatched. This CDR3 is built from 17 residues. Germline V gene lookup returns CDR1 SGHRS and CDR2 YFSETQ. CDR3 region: CASKRAGRGSLQETQYF. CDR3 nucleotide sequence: TGCGCCAGCAAAAGGGCGGGCAGGGGGTCACTTCAAGAGACCCAGTACTTC.

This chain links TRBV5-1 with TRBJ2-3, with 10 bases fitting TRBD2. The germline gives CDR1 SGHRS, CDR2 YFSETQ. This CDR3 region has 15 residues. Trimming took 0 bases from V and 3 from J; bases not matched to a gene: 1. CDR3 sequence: CASSLGSGGTDTQYF. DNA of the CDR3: TGCGCCAGCAGCTTGGGTAGCGGGGGGACAGATACGCAGTATTTT. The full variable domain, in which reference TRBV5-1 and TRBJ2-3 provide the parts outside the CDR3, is KAGVTQTPRYLIKTRGQQVTLSCSPISGHRSVSWYQQTPGQGLQFLFEYFSETQRNKGNFPGRFSGRQFSNSRSEMNVSTLELGDSALYLCASSLGSGGTDTQYFGPGTRLTVL.

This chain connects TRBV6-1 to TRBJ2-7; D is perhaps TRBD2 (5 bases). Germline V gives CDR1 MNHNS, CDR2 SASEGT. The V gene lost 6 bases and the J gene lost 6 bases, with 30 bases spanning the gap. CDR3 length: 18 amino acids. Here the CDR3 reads CASSQDPRSGSLDSEQYF. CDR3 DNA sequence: TGTGCCAGCAGCCAGGACCCCCGCTCTGGTAGCTTGGACTCCGAGCAGTACTTC.

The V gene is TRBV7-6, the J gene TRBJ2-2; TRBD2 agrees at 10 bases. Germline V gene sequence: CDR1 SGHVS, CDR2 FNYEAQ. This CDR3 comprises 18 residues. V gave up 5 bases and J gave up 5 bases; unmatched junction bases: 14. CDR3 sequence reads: CASSRASSGGTGTGELFF. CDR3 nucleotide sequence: TGTGCCAGCAGCCGTGCAAGTAGCGGGGGGACGGGGACCGGGGAGCTGTTTTTT. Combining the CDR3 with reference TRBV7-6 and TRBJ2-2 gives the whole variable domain GAGVSQSPRYKVTKRGQDVALRCDPISGHVSLYWYRQALGQGPEFLTYFNYEAQQDKSGLPNDRFSAERPEGSISTLTIQRTEQRDSAMYRCASSRASSGGTGTGELFFGEGSRLTVL.

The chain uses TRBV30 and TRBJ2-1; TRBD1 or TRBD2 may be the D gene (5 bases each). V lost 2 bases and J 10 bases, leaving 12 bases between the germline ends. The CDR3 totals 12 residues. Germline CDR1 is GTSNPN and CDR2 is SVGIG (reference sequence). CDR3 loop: CAWSTRGEEQFF. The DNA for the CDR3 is TGTGCCTGGAGTACAAGGGGAGAGGAGCAGTTCTTC.

CDR3 DNA sequence: TGTGCCAGCAGCAGGCAGGGGAGCAATCAGCCCCAGCATTTT. This encodes CASSRQGSNQPQHF. The rearrangement links TRBV7-2 to TRBJ1-5; TRBD1 might be the D (6 bases). V was pared by 5 bases and J by 1 base, with 9 bases between. There are 14 residues in the CDR3. The germline V gene encodes CDR1 SGHTA and CDR2 FQGNSA.

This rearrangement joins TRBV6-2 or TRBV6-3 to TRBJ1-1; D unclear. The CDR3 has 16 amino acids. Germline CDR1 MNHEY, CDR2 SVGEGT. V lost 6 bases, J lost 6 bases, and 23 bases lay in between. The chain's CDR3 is CASSPAKGFWLAEAFF. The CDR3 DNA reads TGTGCCAGCAGCCCTGCGAAGGGCTTTTGGCTCGCTGAAGCTTTCTTT.